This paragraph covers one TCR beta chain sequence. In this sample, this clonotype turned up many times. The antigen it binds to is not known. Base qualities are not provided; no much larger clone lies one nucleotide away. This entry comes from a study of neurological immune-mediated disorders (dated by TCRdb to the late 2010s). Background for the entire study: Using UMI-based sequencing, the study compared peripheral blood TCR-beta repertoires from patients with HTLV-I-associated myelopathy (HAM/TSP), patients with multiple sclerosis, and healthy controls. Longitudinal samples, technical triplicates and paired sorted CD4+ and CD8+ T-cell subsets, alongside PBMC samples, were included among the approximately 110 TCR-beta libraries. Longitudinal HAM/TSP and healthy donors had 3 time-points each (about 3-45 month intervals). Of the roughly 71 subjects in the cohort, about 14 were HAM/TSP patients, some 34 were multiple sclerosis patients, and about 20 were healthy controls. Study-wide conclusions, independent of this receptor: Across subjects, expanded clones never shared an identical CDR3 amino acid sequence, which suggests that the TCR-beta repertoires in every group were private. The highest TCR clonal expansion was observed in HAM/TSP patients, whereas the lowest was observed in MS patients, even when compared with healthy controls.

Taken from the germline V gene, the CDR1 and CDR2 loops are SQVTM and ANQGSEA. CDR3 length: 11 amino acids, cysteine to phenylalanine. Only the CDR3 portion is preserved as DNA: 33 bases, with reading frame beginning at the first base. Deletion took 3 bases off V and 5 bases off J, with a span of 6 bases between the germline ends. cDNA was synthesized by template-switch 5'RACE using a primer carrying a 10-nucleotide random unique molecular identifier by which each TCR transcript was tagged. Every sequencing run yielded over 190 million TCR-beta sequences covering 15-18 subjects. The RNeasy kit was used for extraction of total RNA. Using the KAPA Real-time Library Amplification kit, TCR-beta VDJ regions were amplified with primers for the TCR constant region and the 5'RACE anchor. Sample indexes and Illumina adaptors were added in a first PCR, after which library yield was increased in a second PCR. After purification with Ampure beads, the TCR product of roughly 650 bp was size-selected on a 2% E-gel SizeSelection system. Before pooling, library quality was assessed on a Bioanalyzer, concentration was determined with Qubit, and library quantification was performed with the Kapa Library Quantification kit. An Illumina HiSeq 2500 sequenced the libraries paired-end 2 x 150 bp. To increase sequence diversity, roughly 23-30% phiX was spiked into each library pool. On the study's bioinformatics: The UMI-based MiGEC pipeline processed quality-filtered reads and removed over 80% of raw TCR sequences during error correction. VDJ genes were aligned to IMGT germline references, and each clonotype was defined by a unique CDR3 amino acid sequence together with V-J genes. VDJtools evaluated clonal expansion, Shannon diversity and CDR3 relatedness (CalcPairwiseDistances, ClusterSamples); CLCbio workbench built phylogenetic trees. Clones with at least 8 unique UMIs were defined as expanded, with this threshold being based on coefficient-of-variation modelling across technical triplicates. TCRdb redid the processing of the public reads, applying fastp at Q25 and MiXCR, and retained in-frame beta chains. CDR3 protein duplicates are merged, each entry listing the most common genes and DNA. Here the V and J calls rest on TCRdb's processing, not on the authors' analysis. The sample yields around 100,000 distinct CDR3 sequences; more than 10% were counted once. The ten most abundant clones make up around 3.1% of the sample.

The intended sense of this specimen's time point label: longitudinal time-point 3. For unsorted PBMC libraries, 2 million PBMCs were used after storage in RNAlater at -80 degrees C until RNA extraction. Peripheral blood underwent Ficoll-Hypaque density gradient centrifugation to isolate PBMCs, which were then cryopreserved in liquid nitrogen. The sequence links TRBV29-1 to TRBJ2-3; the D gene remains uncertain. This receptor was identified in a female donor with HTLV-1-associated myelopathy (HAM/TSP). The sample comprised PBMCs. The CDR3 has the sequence CSVENVDTQYF. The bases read TGCAGCGTTGAGAACGTAGATACGCAGTATTTT.